This T cell receptor beta chain came from a study of blood T cell repertoires in COVID-19. Study overall: T cells, B-cell-depleted T cells, or PBMCs provided the cDNA or gDNA that served as material.

This CDR3 contains 14 residues. With 6 bases removed from V and 3 bases from J, the gap between germline ends came to 11 bases. The germline V gene has CDR1 KGHDR and CDR2 SFDVKD. Libraries were prepared by immunoSEQ multiplex PCR; TCRdb keeps only in-frame clonotypes and omits some of them. The sample lists about 220,000 clones; 80% were seen once. Sequencing was done on a sample of peripheral blood. This TCR was sampled from a human donor in a cohort sampled during active COVID-19. V gene TRBV24-1 combines with J gene TRBJ2-1; tentative D call: TRBD1 (5 bases). Here the CDR3 DNA reads TGTGCCACCAGTCCCTCAGGGATCTACAATGAGCAGTTCTTC. As protein: CATSPSGIYNEQFF.